A single sample gave rise to the 10 T cell receptor beta chains below, sequenced in a study of T cells in Graves' hyperthyroidism and ophthalmopathy. Amplification yielded TCR beta CDR3 regions, with RNA transcripts as the source. A set of HTBI primers served as the primers for a first-round RT-PCR of the TCR CDR3. TCRdb re-derived calls from the multiplex PCR reads in MiXCR, one entry per CDR3 protein. The table lists about 560,000 distinct CDR3 sequences, about a sixth of them singletons. The specimen was blood. The receptors come from a woman between 25 and 40 years old with Graves' hyperthyroidism.

This clonotype was detected many times. The rearrangement joins TRBV6-2 or TRBV6-3 to TRBJ2-5; D may be TRBD2 (5 bases). This CDR3 contains 13 residues. Germline assignment: CDR1 MNHEY and CDR2 SVGEGT. Trimming removed 3 bases at V and 4 bases at J, with 9 bases between. For the CDR3, the DNA is TGTGCCAGCAGTTATTTTAGCGCAGAGACCCAGTACTTC. The encoded protein is CASSYFSAETQYF.

The chain has TRBV10-3 and TRBJ2-1; 9 nucleotides match TRBD1. V shed 4 bases, J shed 2 bases, and the junction held 12 bases outside the gene matches. This CDR3 region has 18 residues. The germline V gene encodes CDR1 ENHRY and CDR2 SYGVKD. CDR3 residues: CAISGQDRGSLTYNEQFF. The CDR3 DNA reads TGTGCCATCAGTGGTCAGGACAGGGGCAGTCTTACCTACAATGAGCAGTTCTTC.

This clonotype came up many times. This rearrangement joins TRBV12-3 or TRBV12-4 to TRBJ1-5; D might be TRBD1 (6 bases). The CDR3 has 13 amino acids. The germline V and J ends were trimmed by 8 bases and 4 bases, with 12 bases remaining between them. For the CDR3, the DNA is TGTGCCAGCGCAGGGGTCTCTAATCAGCCCCAGCATTTT. As protein: CASAGVSNQPQHF.

This clonotype has ten or more counts. The V call is TRBV27, the J call TRBJ1-1; TRBD1 is a possible D gene (5 bases). CDR1 and CDR2 (germline): MNHEY, SMNVEV (reference sequence). The CDR3 covers 18 residues. Trimming pared 5 bases from V and 5 bases from J, leaving 27 bases between. Written as DNA, the CDR3 is TGTGCCAGCAGTCGAATAAGTGGGGGGGGGGGGAGGATTACTGAAGCTTTCTTT. It codes for CASSRISGGGGRITEAFF.

In this sample, this clonotype turned up a few times. A junction boundary mismatches the germline segment, possibly from a read error. This chain joins TRBV6-2 or TRBV6-3 and TRBJ1-2; no firm D call. Germline V gene sequence: CDR1 MNHEY, CDR2 SVGEGT. The CDR3 spans 14 residues. The CDR3 reads CAGSYELLDYGYTF. CDR3 sequence (DNA): TGTGCCGGCAGTTACGAGCTTCTGGACTATGGCTACACCTTC.

This clonotype was counted ten times or more. This chain connects TRBV11-2 to TRBJ2-1; the match to TRBD2 covers 8 bases. CDR3 length: 16 amino acids. The germline gives CDR1 SGHAT, CDR2 FQNNGV. V shed 4 bases and J 2 bases; nucleotides not matched to a gene: 7. The CDR3 bases are TGTGCCAGCAGCTCCCGGGATAGCGGGGCCTACAATGAGCAGTTCTTC. Encoded protein: CASSSRDSGAYNEQFF.

The chain uses TRBV19 and TRBJ2-1; 13 nucleotides line up with TRBD2. V gave up 8 bases and J gave up 8 bases; unmatched junction bases: 6. This CDR3 spans 14 amino acids. Germline CDR1 reads LNHDA; CDR2 reads SQIVND (reference sequence). CDR3 protein: CASQLAGGPYEQFF. The CDR3 DNA reads as TGTGCCAGTCAACTAGCGGGAGGGCCGTATGAGCAGTTCTTC.

In its sample, this clonotype was seen many times. This CDR3 reads CATSRPPAYEQYF. DNA of the CDR3: TGTGCCACCAGCAGACCTCCCGCCTACGAGCAGTACTTC. This chain joins TRBV15 and TRBJ2-7, with no clear D. Trimming pared 2 bases from V and 2 bases from J, leaving 7 bases between. Per germline, CDR1 LNHNV and CDR2 YYDKDF (reference sequence). This CDR3 comprises 13 residues. The complete variable domain, with remaining parts taken from reference TRBV15 and TRBJ2-7, reads DAMVIQNPRYQVTQFGKPVTLSCSQTLNHNVMYWYQQKSSQAPKLLFHYYDKDFNNEADTPDNFQSRRPNTSFCFLDIRSPGLGDTAMYLCATSRPPAYEQYFGPGTRLTVT.

Ten or more counts support this clonotype. This chain links TRBV18 with TRBJ2-3, with D maybe TRBD1 (6 bases). The V end was cut by 0 bases, the J end by 2 bases, with 9 bases between. CDR1 is KGHSH and CDR2 is LQKENI in the germline V gene. This CDR3 region has 15 residues. CDR3 amino acids: CASSPPGQVTDTQYF. CDR3 sequence (DNA): TGTGCCAGCTCACCACCGGGACAAGTCACAGATACGCAGTATTTT.

The chain combines TRBV20-1 with TRBJ2-2, with 9 bases that match TRBD2. Germline CDR1 reads DFQATT; CDR2 reads SNEGSKA (reference sequence). CDR3 length equals 14 residues. Trimming at V came to 6 bases and at J to 3 bases, leaving 5 bases not matched to a gene. CDR3 nucleotide sequence: TGCAGTGCCCTTAGCGGGAGCGACACCGGGGAGCTGTTTTTT. It specifies CSALSGSDTGELFF.